This T cell receptor beta chain is drawn from a study of preoperative IRX-2 immunotherapy in early breast cancer. Regarding treatment: preoperative locoregional IRX-2 cytokine immunotherapy. This clone has just one count. Using immunoSEQ multiplex PCR, the repertoire was profiled, and TCRdb retains in-frame clones only, with some absent. The profile shows about 62,000 clones, around 94% of them singletons. V lost 1 base and J lost 4; bases outside the gene matches: 8. This CDR3 spans 17 amino acids. The germline gives CDR1 SGHTA, CDR2 FQGNSA. This specimen was acquired from a patient treated with IRX-2 immunotherapy. The V call is TRBV7-2, the J call TRBJ1-4, with TRBD1 identical over 8 bases. The receptor was derived from a human donor with breast cancer. The CDR3 spells CASSLGETGAHNEKLFF. CDR3 in DNA: TGTGCCAGCAGCTTAGGGGAGACAGGGGCCCATAATGAAAAACTGTTTTTT.